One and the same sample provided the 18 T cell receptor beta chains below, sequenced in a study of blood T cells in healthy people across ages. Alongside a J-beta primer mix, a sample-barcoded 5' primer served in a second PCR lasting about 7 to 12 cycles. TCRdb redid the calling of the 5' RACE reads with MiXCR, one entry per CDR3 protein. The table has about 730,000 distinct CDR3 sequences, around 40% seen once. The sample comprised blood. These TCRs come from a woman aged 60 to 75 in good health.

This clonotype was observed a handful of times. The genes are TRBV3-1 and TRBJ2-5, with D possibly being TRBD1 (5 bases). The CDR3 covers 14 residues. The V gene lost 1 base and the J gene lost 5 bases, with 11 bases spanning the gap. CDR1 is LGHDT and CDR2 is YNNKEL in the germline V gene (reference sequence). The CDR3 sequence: CASSQVQGYETQYF. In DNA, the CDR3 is TGTGCCAGCAGCCAAGTGCAGGGCTATGAGACCCAGTACTTC.

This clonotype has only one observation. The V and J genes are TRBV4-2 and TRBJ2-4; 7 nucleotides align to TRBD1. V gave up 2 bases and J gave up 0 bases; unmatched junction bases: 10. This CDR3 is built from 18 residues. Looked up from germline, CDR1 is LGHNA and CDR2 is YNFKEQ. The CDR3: CASSQPTADRVAKNIQYF. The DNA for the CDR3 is TGTGCCAGCAGCCAACCAACTGCCGACAGGGTAGCCAAAAACATTCAGTACTTC.

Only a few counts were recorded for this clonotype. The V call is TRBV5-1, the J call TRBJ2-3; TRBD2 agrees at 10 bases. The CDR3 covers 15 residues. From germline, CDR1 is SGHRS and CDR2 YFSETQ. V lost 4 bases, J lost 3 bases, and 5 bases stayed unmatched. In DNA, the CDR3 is TGCGCCAGCAGCGAAGCGGGACTAGCGACAGATACGCAGTATTTT. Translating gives CASSEAGLATDTQYF.

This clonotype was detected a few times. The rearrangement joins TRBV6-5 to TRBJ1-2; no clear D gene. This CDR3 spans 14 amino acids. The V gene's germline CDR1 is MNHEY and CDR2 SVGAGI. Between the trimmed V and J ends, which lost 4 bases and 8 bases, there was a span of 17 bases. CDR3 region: CASSSLQTGPGYTF. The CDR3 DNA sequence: TGTGCCAGCAGTTCCCTACAGACTGGACCGGGCTACACCTTC.

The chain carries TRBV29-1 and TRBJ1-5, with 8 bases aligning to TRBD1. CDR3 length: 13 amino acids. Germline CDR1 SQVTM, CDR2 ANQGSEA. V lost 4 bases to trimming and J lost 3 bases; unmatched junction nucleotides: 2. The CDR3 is CSVGQGPNQPQHF. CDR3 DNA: TGCAGCGTTGGACAGGGGCCCAATCAGCCCCAGCATTTT.

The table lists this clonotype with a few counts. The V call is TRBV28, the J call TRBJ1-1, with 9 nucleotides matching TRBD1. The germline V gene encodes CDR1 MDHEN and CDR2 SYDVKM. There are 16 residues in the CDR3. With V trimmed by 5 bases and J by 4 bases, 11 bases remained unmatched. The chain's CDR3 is CASSPRTGEVGTEAFF. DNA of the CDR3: TGTGCCAGCAGTCCGAGGACAGGGGAAGTAGGCACTGAAGCTTTCTTT.

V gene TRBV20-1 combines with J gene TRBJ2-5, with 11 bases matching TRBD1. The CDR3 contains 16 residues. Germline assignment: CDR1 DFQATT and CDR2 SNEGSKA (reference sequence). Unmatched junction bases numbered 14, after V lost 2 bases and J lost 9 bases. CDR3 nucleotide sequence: TGCAGTGCTAGACCCCCGGGACAGGGGGGTCGGTGGGCCCAGTACTTC. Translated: CSARPPGQGGRWAQYF.

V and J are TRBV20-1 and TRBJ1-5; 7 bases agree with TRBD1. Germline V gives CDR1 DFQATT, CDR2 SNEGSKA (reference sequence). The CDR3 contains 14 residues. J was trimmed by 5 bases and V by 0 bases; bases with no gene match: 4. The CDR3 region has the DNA TGCAGTGCTAGAGATCGGGACAGCCATCAGCCCCAGCATTTT. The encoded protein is CSARDRDSHQPQHF.

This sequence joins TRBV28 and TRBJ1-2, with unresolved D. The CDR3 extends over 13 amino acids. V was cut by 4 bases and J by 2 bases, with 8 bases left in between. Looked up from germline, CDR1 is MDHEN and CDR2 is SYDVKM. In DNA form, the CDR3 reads TGTGCCAGCAGTTCTCGCCCAAACTATGGCTACACCTTC. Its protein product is CASSSRPNYGYTF.

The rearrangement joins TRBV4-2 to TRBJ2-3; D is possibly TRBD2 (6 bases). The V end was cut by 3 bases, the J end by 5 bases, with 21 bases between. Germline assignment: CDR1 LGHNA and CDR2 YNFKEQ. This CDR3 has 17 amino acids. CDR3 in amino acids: CASSQQGGGRRLDTQYF. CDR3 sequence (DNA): TGTGCCAGCAGCCAGCAGGGAGGAGGACGCCGGTTAGATACGCAGTATTTT.

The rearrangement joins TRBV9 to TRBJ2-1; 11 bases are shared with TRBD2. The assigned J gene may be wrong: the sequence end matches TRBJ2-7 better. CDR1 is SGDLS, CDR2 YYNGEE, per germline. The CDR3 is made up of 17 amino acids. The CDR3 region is CASSVGGNIAGGNEQYF. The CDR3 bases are TGTGCCAGCAGCGTAGGTGGGAACATAGCGGGGGGGAATGAGCAGTACTTC.

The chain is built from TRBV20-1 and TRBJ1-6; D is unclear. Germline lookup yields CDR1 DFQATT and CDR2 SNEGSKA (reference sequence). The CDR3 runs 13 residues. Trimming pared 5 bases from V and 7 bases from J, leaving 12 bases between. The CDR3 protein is CSARSPGNSPLHF. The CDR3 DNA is TGCAGTGCTCGCTCCCCGGGGAATTCACCCCTCCACTTT.

CDR3: CSARIGVYEQYF. As DNA, the CDR3 is TGCAGTGCCCGCATAGGGGTGTACGAGCAGTACTTC. The chain links TRBV20-1 to TRBJ2-7, with D possibly matching TRBD1 (5 bases). Between the trimmed V and J ends, which lost 6 bases and 4 bases, there was a span of 13 bases. The CDR3 is 12 amino acids. The germline gives CDR1 DFQATT, CDR2 SNEGSKA (reference sequence).

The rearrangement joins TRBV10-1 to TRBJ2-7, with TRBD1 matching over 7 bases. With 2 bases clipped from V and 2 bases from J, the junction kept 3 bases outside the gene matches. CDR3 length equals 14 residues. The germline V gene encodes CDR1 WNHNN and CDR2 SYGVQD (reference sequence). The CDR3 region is CASSEKGAPYEQYF. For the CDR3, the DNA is TGCGCCAGCAGTGAGAAGGGGGCACCCTACGAGCAGTACTTC.

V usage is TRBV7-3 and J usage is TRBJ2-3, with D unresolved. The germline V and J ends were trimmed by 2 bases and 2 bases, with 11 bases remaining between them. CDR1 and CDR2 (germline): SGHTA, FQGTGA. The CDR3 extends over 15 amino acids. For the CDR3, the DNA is TGTGCCAGCAGCTTAGGACCGTACGACACAGATACGCAGTATTTT. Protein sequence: CASSLGPYDTDTQYF.

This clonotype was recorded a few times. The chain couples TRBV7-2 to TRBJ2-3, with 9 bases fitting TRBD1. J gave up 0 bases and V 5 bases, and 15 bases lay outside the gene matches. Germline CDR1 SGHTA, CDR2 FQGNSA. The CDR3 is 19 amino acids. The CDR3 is CASSQVPGQGITSTDTQYF. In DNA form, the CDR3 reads TGTGCCAGCAGCCAGGTCCCGGGACAGGGAATCACTAGCACAGATACGCAGTATTTT. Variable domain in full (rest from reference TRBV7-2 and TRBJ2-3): GAGVSQSPSNKVTEKGKDVELRCDPISGHTALYWYRQSLGQGLEFLIYFQGNSAPDKSGLPSDRFSAERTGGSVSTLTIQRTQQEDSAVYLCASSQVPGQGITSTDTQYFGPGTRLTVL.

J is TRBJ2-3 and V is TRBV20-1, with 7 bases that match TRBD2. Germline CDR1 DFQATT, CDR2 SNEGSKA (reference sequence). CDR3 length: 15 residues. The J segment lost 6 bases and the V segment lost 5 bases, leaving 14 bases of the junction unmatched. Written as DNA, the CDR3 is TGCAGTGCTGGAAGCACCAGCGGGGCGGGGGATACGCAGTATTTT. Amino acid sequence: CSAGSTSGAGDTQYF.

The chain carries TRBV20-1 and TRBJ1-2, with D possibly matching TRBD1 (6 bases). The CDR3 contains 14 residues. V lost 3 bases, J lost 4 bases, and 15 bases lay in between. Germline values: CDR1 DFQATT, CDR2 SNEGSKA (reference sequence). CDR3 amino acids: CSARVQGIGYGYTF. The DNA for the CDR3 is TGCAGTGCTAGGGTACAGGGAATCGGCTATGGCTACACCTTC.